Below, 30 T cell receptor beta chains from the same sample are listed, as sequenced in a study of post-analysis software for immune sequencing data. Antigen specificity for these receptors is unknown. Study results and caveats: Included in a set of roughly five TRBV segments more frequent in patients than controls were TRBV5-6, TRBV5-1 and TRBV20-1.

TCR beta cDNA libraries had unique molecular identifiers. TCRdb ran MiXCR on the PCR reads and lists one entry per CDR3 protein. The data hold 600,000 to 750,000 distinct CDR3 sequences, with 59% observed a single time. The sample was blood. These receptors all stem from a girl aged 2 to 10 with multiple sclerosis.

This clonotype was seen a handful of times. The rearrangement uses TRBV6-6 and TRBJ2-3; either TRBD1 or TRBD2 may supply D (5 bases each). V gave up 2 bases and J gave up 2 bases, with 11 bases separating them. Germline CDR1 reads MNHNY; CDR2 reads SVGAGI (reference sequence). CDR3 length equals 15 residues. The CDR3 DNA reads TGTGCCAGCAGTTACGGAGGACAAACCACAGATACGCAGTATTTT. Residues: CASSYGGQTTDTQYF.

The V gene is TRBV28, the J gene TRBJ1-4; TRBD1 matches 11 bases. Germline V gene sequence: CDR1 MDHEN, CDR2 SYDVKM. The CDR3 is made up of 14 amino acids. Unmatched junction bases numbered 2, after V lost 5 bases and J lost 6 bases. The CDR3, as DNA: TGTGCCAGCAGTAGGACAGGGGGCGATGAAAAACTGTTTTTT. Residues: CASSRTGGDEKLFF.

V gene TRBV20-1 combines with J gene TRBJ2-5; D is unclear. The J call is uncertain, as TRBJ2-4 better fits the DNA end. The CDR3 consists of 16 residues. Germline lookup yields CDR1 DFQATT and CDR2 SNEGSKA (reference sequence). The CDR3 coding sequence is TGCAGTGCTAGACCCCCCTGGCCTGGAACCAAAAACATTCAGTACTTC. As protein: CSARPPWPGTKNIQYF.

V and J are TRBV20-1 and TRBJ2-7; possible D gene TRBD2, 6 bases. Trimming took 0 bases from V and 2 from J, leaving 14 bases between them. The CDR3 spans 15 residues. Germline-derived CDR1 and CDR2 are DFQATT and SNEGSKA (reference sequence). CDR3 protein: CSARDRKGLPYEQYF. The CDR3 bases are TGCAGTGCTAGAGATCGAAAGGGACTCCCCTACGAGCAGTACTTC.

V is TRBV6-1 and J is TRBJ2-7, with D possibly TRBD1 on 6 matching bases. The germline V gene has CDR1 MNHNS and CDR2 SASEGT. Trimming took off 8 bases at V and 0 bases at J, with 14 bases between the two ends. CDR3 length: 14 amino acids. Written as DNA, the CDR3 is TGTGCCAGCTACATTTTACAGGGCTCCTACGAGCAGTACTTC. Translation gives CASYILQGSYEQYF.

This chain joins TRBV20-1 and TRBJ2-3, with D tentatively TRBD1 or TRBD2 (5 bases each). CDR3 length: 15 amino acids. Germline lookup yields CDR1 DFQATT and CDR2 SNEGSKA (reference sequence). The ends were cut back, 4 bases at V and 4 bases at J, with 18 bases in the middle. The CDR3 DNA follows: TGCAGTGCTAACCGGGACCGAGGCAAGGCAGATACGCAGTATTTT. Protein: CSANRDRGKADTQYF.

Comment on this clonotype: The junction and the germline gene differ at one end; a read error may be behind it. CDR3 DNA: TGTGTCAGCTCACCACCCACTGGAGGGGCGGGGGCTGAAGCTTTCTTT. Its protein is CVSSPPTGGAGAEAFF. The chain is built from TRBV18 and TRBJ1-1; a weak D match, TRBD1 (5 bases). Per germline, CDR1 KGHSH and CDR2 LQKENI. CDR3 length: 16 residues.

The rearrangement joins TRBV29-1 to TRBJ2-1; D might be TRBD2 (5 bases). From germline, CDR1 is SQVTM and CDR2 ANQGSEA. CDR3 length equals 15 residues. V gave up 6 bases and J gave up 3 bases, with 18 bases separating them. CDR3 sequence (DNA): TGCAGCGTCCACACCTTAGGCGGGCGCTACAATGAGCAGTTCTTC. It codes for CSVHTLGGRYNEQFF.

Only a few counts were recorded for this clonotype. The gene calls are TRBV5-1 and TRBJ1-4; 7 nucleotides line up with TRBD1. This CDR3 spans 14 amino acids. Trimming cost V 3 bases and J 6 bases; bases outside gene matches: 5. Germline-derived CDR1 and CDR2 are SGHRS and YFSETQ. This CDR3 reads CASSSTGRDEKLFF. CDR3 DNA: TGCGCCAGCAGCTCGACAGGGCGGGATGAAAAACTGTTTTTT.

The J gene is TRBJ2-1, the V gene TRBV6-6; 12 nucleotides agree with TRBD2. The CDR3 is 16 amino acids. J was trimmed by 7 bases and V by 6 bases; bases with no gene match: 10. In germline, CDR1 is MNHNY, CDR2 SVGAGI (reference sequence). The CDR3 sequence: CASSLPSGRGKNEQFF. In DNA, the CDR3 is TGTGCCAGCAGCCTCCCTAGCGGGAGGGGTAAAAATGAGCAGTTCTTC.

V usage is TRBV7-3 and J usage is TRBJ2-5; 9 nucleotides agree with TRBD2. The V segment lost 1 base and the J segment 4 bases; nucleotides outside the gene matches: 4. The CDR3 totals 15 residues. Germline V gene lookup returns CDR1 SGHTA and CDR2 FQGTGA. CDR3 region: CASSLMGREGETQYF. The CDR3 coding sequence is TGTGCCAGCAGCTTAATGGGGCGGGAGGGAGAGACCCAGTACTTC.

The J gene is TRBJ2-7, the V gene TRBV24-1; weak D call: TRBD1 (5 bases). This CDR3 has 17 amino acids. Germline V gene lookup returns CDR1 KGHDR and CDR2 SFDVKD. Trimming took 2 bases from V and 0 from J, leaving 16 bases between them. The DNA of the CDR3 is TGTGCCACCAGTGATTCAGGGCGTCTTGGGGACTCCTACGAGCAGTACTTC. The encoded protein is CATSDSGRLGDSYEQYF.

About this clonotype: One junction end does not reproduce the germline sequence, and a read error may be involved. The V gene is TRBV6-2 or TRBV6-3, the J gene TRBJ1-1; maybe TRBD1 (5 bases). The CDR3 runs 16 residues. CDR1 and CDR2 (germline): MNHEY, SVGEGT. The DNA for the CDR3 is TGTGCCAGCAGTTCTCCCCAGTACAGGACGAACGCTGAAGCTTTCTTT. Its translation: CASSSPQYRTNAEAFF.

CDR3 nucleotide sequence: TGTGCCAGCAGCTTTTTTGACCCACCGGAGACCCAGTACTTC. Its protein product is CASSFFDPPETQYF. This chain uses TRBV7-9 with TRBJ2-5; D ambiguous. The CDR3 sequence is 14 residues long. In germline, CDR1 is SEHNR, CDR2 FQNEAQ (reference sequence). V was pared by 3 bases and J by 5 bases, with 13 bases between.

In nucleotides, the CDR3 is TGTGCCAGCAGCGTTTCCGGGGTCTACAATGAGCAGTTCTTC. Protein sequence: CASSVSGVYNEQFF. The V and J genes are TRBV7-2 and TRBJ2-1, with a possible D match to TRBD2 (5 bases). V was pared by 5 bases and J by 3 bases, with 11 bases between. The CDR3 consists of 14 residues. The V gene's germline CDR1 is SGHTA and CDR2 FQGNSA.

This chain joins TRBV5-6 and TRBJ2-7; D remains unclear. V was cut by 3 bases and J by 0 bases, with 10 bases left in between. This CDR3 spans 14 amino acids. Looked up from germline, CDR1 is SGHDT and CDR2 is YYEEEE. The CDR3 loop reads CASSWGTFSYEQYF. In nucleotides, the CDR3 is TGTGCCAGCAGCTGGGGAACCTTCTCCTACGAGCAGTACTTC.

The chain employs TRBV12-3 or TRBV12-4 and TRBJ2-7, with 10 bases identical to TRBD2. The CDR3 spans 15 residues. The V gene end was trimmed by 5 bases and the J gene end by 5 bases; junction bases not matched to a gene: 9. CDR3 DNA: TGTGCCAGCAGTGGATCTAGCGGGAGTTGGGACGAGCAGTACTTC. Translated: CASSGSSGSWDEQYF.

The table lists this clonotype with a few counts. The V call is TRBV18, the J call TRBJ2-5; D is unclear. TRBJ2-7 explains the end of the DNA better; the J call may be wrong. Germline CDR1 is KGHSH and CDR2 is LQKENI. The CDR3 covers 12 residues. In DNA, the CDR3 is TGTGCCAGCTCACCACAGGAATACGAGCAGTACTTC. It yields the protein CASSPQEYEQYF.

The gene calls are TRBV28 and TRBJ2-1; D might be TRBD2 (5 bases). Trimming pared 3 bases from V and 5 bases from J, leaving 11 bases between. The CDR3 runs to 14 residues. Germline lookup yields CDR1 MDHEN and CDR2 SYDVKM. The CDR3 DNA reads TGTGCCAGCAGTTTGCCCGGGAACCACAATGAGCAGTTCTTC. Translated: CASSLPGNHNEQFF.

Of note for this clonotype: One end of the junction varies from germline; a read error may be responsible. The genes are TRBV12-3 or TRBV12-4 and TRBJ2-3; D is perhaps TRBD2 (6 bases). The CDR3 has 14 residues. Here the CDR3 DNA reads TGTGTCAGCAGTCCTCCGAGCGGGCGGGCTACGCAGTATTTT. This translates into CVSSPPSGRATQYF.

The V gene is TRBV6-6, the J gene TRBJ2-1, with TRBD1 matching over 9 bases. Trimming removed 6 bases from V and 9 bases from J; junction bases left unmatched: 12. The CDR3 runs to 15 residues. Germline lookup yields CDR1 MNHNY and CDR2 SVGAGI (reference sequence). CDR3 nucleotides: TGTGCCAGCAGCCCCGGGACAGGGAAACGCATTGAGCAGTTCTTC. Its protein product is CASSPGTGKRIEQFF.

V gene TRBV20-1 combines with J gene TRBJ2-5; 8 bases line up with TRBD2. Germline V gene sequence: CDR1 DFQATT, CDR2 SNEGSKA (reference sequence). The CDR3 runs to 19 residues. Trimming at V came to 3 bases and at J to 11 bases, leaving 29 bases not matched to a gene. This CDR3 reads CSASTPGPGGAGTYNEQYF. Written as DNA, the CDR3 is TGCAGTGCTAGCACTCCGGGACCGGGGGGGGCAGGGACCTACAATGAGCAGTACTTC.

V and J are TRBV7-9 and TRBJ1-2; perhaps TRBD1 as D (6 bases). Trimming stripped 3 bases from V and 3 bases from J, with 8 bases between. Germline CDR1 SEHNR, CDR2 FQNEAQ (reference sequence). The CDR3 spans 13 residues. The CDR3 here is CASSFWTDYGYTF. CDR3 nucleotides: TGTGCCAGCAGCTTCTGGACAGACTATGGCTACACCTTC.

The chain is built from TRBV15 and TRBJ1-2; 12 bases fit TRBD1. The trim removed 4 bases at V and 7 bases at J, leaving 16 bases unmatched. This CDR3 comprises 18 residues. Per the germline V gene, CDR1 is LNHNV and CDR2 is YYDKDF (reference sequence). The CDR3 DNA follows: TGTGCCACCAGCATACCGGCTTCGGGACAGGGGGCCCCCGGTGGCTACACCTTC. This translates into CATSIPASGQGAPGGYTF.

In this sample, this clonotype turned up a few times. The CDR3 protein is CASTGLAGGNEQYF. The CDR3 DNA reads as TGTGCCAGCACCGGACTAGCGGGAGGAAACGAGCAGTACTTC. This rearrangement joins TRBV12-3 or TRBV12-4 to TRBJ2-7; the match to TRBD2 covers 14 bases. V lost 7 bases to trimming and J lost 5 bases; unmatched junction nucleotides: 4. The CDR3 consists of 14 residues.

The gene calls are TRBV20-1 and TRBJ2-7; D is undetermined. Germline values: CDR1 DFQATT, CDR2 SNEGSKA (reference sequence). V lost 3 bases and J lost 0, with 9 bases in between. The CDR3 covers 13 residues. CDR3 DNA sequence: TGCAGTGCTAGGATAAGGAGCTCCTACGAGCAGTACTTC. Its protein product is CSARIRSSYEQYF.

This clonotype was detected once. The chain is built from TRBV7-2 and TRBJ2-3; D is possibly TRBD1 (5 bases). Between the trimmed V and J ends, which lost 3 bases and 5 bases, there was a span of 15 bases. The CDR3 covers 15 residues. The germline gives CDR1 SGHTA, CDR2 FQGNSA. The CDR3 spells CASSFPKAGLDTQYF. In DNA form, the CDR3 reads TGTGCCAGCAGCTTCCCTAAAGCAGGGCTAGATACGCAGTATTTT.

The chain joins TRBV7-6 to TRBJ2-1; tentatively, D is TRBD2 (5 bases). The V gene's germline CDR1 is SGHVS and CDR2 FNYEAQ. CDR3 length: 17 amino acids. Trimming stripped 3 bases from V and 2 bases from J, with 17 bases between. The CDR3 nucleotides are TGTGCCAGCAGCTTCATGGCGGGTCTCGGGACCTACAATGAGCAGTTCTTC. Protein product: CASSFMAGLGTYNEQFF.

A few counts support this clonotype. The V call is TRBV20-1, the J call TRBJ2-6, with D tentatively TRBD2 (6 bases). This CDR3 is 14 amino acids long. Trimming shortened V by 1 base and J by 4 bases, and 8 bases separated the two germline ends. Germline V gene sequence: CDR1 DFQATT, CDR2 SNEGSKA (reference sequence). CDR3 in amino acids: CSARAGGGANVLTF. The CDR3 bases are TGCAGTGCTAGAGCAGGAGGGGGGGCCAACGTCCTGACTTTC.

The J gene is TRBJ2-7, the V gene TRBV5-1, with 8 bases fitting TRBD1. The length of the CDR3 is 14 residues. V lost 6 bases to trimming and J lost 5 bases; unmatched junction nucleotides: 10. CDR1 and CDR2 from the germline V gene are SGHRS and YFSETQ. The CDR3: CASNLGTGAHEQYF. CDR3 nucleotide sequence: TGCGCCAGCAACCTCGGGACAGGCGCCCACGAGCAGTACTTC.